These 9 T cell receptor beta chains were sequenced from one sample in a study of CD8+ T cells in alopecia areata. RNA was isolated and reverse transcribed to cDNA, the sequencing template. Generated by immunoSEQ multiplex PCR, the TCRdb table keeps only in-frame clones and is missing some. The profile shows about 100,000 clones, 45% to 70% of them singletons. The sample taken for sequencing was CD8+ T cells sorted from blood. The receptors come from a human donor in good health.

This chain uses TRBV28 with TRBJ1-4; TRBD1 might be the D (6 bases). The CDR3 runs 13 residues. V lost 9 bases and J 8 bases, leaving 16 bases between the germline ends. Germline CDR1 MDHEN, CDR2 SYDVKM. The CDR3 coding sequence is TGTGCCAGTCTCAGGGGCTTTGGAGAAAAACTGTTTTTT. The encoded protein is CASLRGFGEKLFF.

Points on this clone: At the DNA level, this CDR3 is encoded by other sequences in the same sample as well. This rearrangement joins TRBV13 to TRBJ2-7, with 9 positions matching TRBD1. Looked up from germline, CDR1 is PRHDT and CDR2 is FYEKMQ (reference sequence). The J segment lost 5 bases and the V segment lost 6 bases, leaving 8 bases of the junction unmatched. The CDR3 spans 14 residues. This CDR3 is CASSAGTGRNEQYF. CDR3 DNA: TGTGCCAGCAGTGCCGGGACAGGGAGAAACGAGCAGTACTTC.

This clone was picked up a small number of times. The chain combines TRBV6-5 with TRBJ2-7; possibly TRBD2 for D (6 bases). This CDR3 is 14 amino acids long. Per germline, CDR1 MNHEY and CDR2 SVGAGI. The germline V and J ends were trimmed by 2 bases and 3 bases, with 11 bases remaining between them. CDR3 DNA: TGTGCCAGCAGTTACGGGCGCGGGGACTACGAGCAGTACTTC. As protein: CASSYGRGDYEQYF.

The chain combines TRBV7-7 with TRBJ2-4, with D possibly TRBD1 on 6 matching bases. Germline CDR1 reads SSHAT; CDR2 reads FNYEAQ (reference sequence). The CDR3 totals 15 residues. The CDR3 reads CASHSKGDTKNIQYF. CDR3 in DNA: TGTGCTAGCCACAGCAAGGGGGATACCAAAAACATTCAGTACTTC.

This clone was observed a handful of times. CDR3 loop: CASSLVPRANVLTF. The CDR3, as DNA: TGTGCCAGCAGCTTGGTACCTCGGGCCAACGTCCTGACTTTC. The chain has TRBV5-4 and TRBJ2-6; the D is unclear. The CDR3 consists of 14 residues. The V end was cut by 0 bases, the J end by 5 bases, with 6 bases between. Germline V gives CDR1 SGHNT, CDR2 YYREEE (reference sequence).

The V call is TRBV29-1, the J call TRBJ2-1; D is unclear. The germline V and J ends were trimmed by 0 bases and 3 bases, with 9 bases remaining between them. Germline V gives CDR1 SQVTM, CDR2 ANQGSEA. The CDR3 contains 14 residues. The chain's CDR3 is CSVEEGAGYNEQFF. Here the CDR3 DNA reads TGCAGCGTTGAAGAAGGCGCAGGCTACAATGAGCAGTTCTTC.

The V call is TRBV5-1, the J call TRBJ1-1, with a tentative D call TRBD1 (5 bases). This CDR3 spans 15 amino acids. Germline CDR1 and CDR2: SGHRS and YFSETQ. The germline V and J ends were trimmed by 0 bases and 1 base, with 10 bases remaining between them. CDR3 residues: CASSLVQGPNTEAFF. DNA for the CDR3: TGCGCCAGCAGCTTGGTCCAGGGACCGAACACTGAAGCTTTCTTT.

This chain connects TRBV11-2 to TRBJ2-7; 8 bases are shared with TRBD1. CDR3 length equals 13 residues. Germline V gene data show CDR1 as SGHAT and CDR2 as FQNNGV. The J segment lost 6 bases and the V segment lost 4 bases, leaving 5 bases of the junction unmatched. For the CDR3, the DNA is TGTGCCAGCAGCTACGGACAGGGTAGCGAGCAGTACTTC. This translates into CASSYGQGSEQYF.

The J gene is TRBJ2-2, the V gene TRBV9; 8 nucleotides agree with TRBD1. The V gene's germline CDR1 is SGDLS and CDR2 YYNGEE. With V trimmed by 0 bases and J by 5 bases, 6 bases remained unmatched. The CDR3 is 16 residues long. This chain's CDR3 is CASSVGSGGLTGELFF. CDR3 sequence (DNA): TGTGCCAGCAGCGTAGGCTCAGGGGGCTTAACCGGGGAGCTGTTTTTT.